The clone carrying this T cell receptor beta chain was recorded once. Authors' analysis steps: From reference gene primer amplification, estimates of nucleated cell counts were derived. Sequencing used immunoSEQ multiplex PCR; TCRdb keeps in-frame clones, though not all of them. V, J and clone size were drawn from that table, and D and trimming were deduced from the DNA. The sample consists of approximately 270,000 clones, approximately 88% of them appearing once. This entry is derived from a study of blood T cell repertoires in COVID-19. As for the study in general: Whether acute or convalescent, the COVID-19 samples came from the United States, Italy and Spain. PBMCs, B-cell-depleted T cells, or T cells provided the cDNA or gDNA that made up the material.

Germline-derived CDR1 and CDR2 are SGHRS and YFSETQ. The CDR3 consists of 14 residues. The V end lost 3 bases, the J end lost 2 bases, and 9 bases lay between the germline ends. The sequence came from a man in his fifties with acute or convalescent COVID-19. Source material: peripheral blood. The chain links TRBV5-1 to TRBJ2-1, with D perhaps TRBD2 (5 bases). CDR3 sequence (DNA): TGCGCCAGCAGCTGGCCTAGCCCCTACAATGAGCAGTTCTTC. The encoded protein is CASSWPSPYNEQFF.